This T cell receptor (beta chain) was recorded in a study of naive and memory T cell subsets. Study-level points and caveats: Possibly reflecting memory cells re-expressing CD45RA, a few larger clonotypes occurred in naive repertoires, especially CD8. Activation and differentiation may alter RNA-based TCR counts.

An equimolar mix of two oligonucleotides served as the beta constant-region primer for TRBC1 and TRBC2. The ligated cDNA underwent four PCR rounds using SP2 and nested alpha and beta constant-region primers. TCRdb re-called the UMI-ligation and nested PCR reads with MiXCR, one entry per CDR3 protein. The table shows approximately 90,000 distinct CDR3 sequences, with over 9% occurring only once. Points on this clonotype: Its antigen is currently unknown.

CDR3 size: 15 residues. V lost 7 bases to trimming and J lost 0 bases, with 13 bases between them. V usage is TRBV12-3 or TRBV12-4 and J usage is TRBJ2-4; D perhaps matches TRBD2 (6 bases). This sequence originates from a human donor in good health. Sequencing input: naive CD4+ T cells from blood. CDR3 nucleotides: TGTGCCAGCACTTTGAGCGGGCTAGCCAAAAACATTCAGTACTTC. This translates into CASTLSGLAKNIQYF.